This passage covers 18 T cell receptor beta chains from one sample sequenced in a study of CD8+ T cells in alopecia areata. Following extraction, RNA underwent reverse transcription to cDNA, which served as the sequencing template. Sequencing used immunoSEQ multiplex PCR; TCRdb keeps in-frame clones, though not all of them. In the table there are about 98,000 clones, 40% to 55% of which are singletons. The sequenced sample was CD4+ T cells sorted from blood. Receptors were obtained from a human donor with alopecia areata.

This rearrangement joins TRBV30 to TRBJ1-2; D perhaps matches TRBD1 (6 bases). Germline-derived CDR1 and CDR2 are GTSNPN and SVGIG (reference sequence). The CDR3 has 13 residues. The V and J ends lost 1 base and 7 bases respectively, with 13 bases between them. CDR3 coding DNA: TGTGCCTGGAGTGACAGGGCTATGTCTGGCTACACCTTC. This gives the protein CAWSDRAMSGYTF.

The chain joins TRBV28 to TRBJ1-1, with unresolved D. Germline V CDR1 and CDR2: MDHEN, SYDVKM. This CDR3 region has 14 residues. V was pared by 3 bases and J by 1 base, with 9 bases between. The CDR3 DNA is TGTGCCAGCAGTTTGGAGGGCCCGAACACTGAAGCTTTCTTT. Translating it yields CASSLEGPNTEAFF.

The chain has TRBV29-1 and TRBJ2-3, with TRBD2 matching over 8 bases. The CDR3 has 13 amino acids. Germline CDR1 reads SQVTM; CDR2 reads ANQGSEA. After removal of 4 bases from V and 5 bases from J, the junction contained 5 bases not matched to a gene. In DNA, the CDR3 is TGCAGCGTTGGTGCGGGAGGAATAGATACGCAGTATTTT. It translates to CSVGAGGIDTQYF.

This clone occurred a few times. The V and J genes are TRBV29-1 and TRBJ2-3; D unclear. The CDR3 has 11 amino acids. V was cut by 4 bases and J by 1 base, with 3 bases left in between. Germline V gene sequence: CDR1 SQVTM, CDR2 ANQGSEA. The CDR3 sequence is CSVVGTDTQYF. CDR3 nucleotides: TGCAGCGTTGTTGGCACAGATACGCAGTATTTT.

V usage is TRBV28 and J usage is TRBJ2-7; TRBD1 agrees at 7 bases. From germline, CDR1 is MDHEN and CDR2 SYDVKM. This CDR3 spans 14 amino acids. The J segment lost 0 bases and the V segment lost 5 bases, leaving 4 bases of the junction unmatched. CDR3 residues: CASSTTGLSYEQYF. CDR3 nucleotide sequence: TGTGCCAGCAGTACGACAGGGCTCTCCTACGAGCAGTACTTC.

V is TRBV5-1 and J is TRBJ2-2, with a weak D call TRBD1 (5 bases). V lost 2 bases to trimming and J lost 7 bases, with 9 bases between them. Germline V gives CDR1 SGHRS, CDR2 YFSETQ. The CDR3 has 13 residues. CDR3 nucleotide sequence: TGCGCCAGCAGCTTCAGGGAAGGCGGGGAGCTGTTTTTT. Encoded protein: CASSFREGGELFF.

The J gene is TRBJ2-4, the V gene TRBV28; no definite D call. With 6 bases removed from V and 0 bases from J, the gap between germline ends came to 12 bases. The CDR3 spans 15 residues. CDR1 and CDR2 from the germline V gene are MDHEN and SYDVKM. The CDR3 region is CASSPLPLAKNIQYF. The DNA of the CDR3 is TGTGCCAGCAGCCCGCTGCCTCTAGCCAAAAACATTCAGTACTTC. The full variable domain, in which reference TRBV28 and TRBJ2-4 provide the parts outside the CDR3, is DVKVTQSSRYLVKRTGEKVFLECVQDMDHENMFWYRQDPGLGLRLIYFSYDVKMKEKGDIPEGYSVSREKKERFSLILESASTNQTSMYLCASSPLPLAKNIQYFGAGTRLSVL.

CDR3 sequence: CSVEDPRNYGYTF. The CDR3 region has the DNA TGCAGCGTTGAAGACCCGAGGAACTATGGCTACACCTTC. V is TRBV29-1 and J is TRBJ1-2, with D hard to call. Trimming took off 0 bases at V and 2 bases at J, with 7 bases between the two ends. The CDR3 runs to 13 residues. The germline CDR1 and CDR2 sequences are SQVTM and ANQGSEA.

The V call is TRBV5-1, the J call TRBJ2-5; 7 bases map to TRBD1. Germline V gene lookup returns CDR1 SGHRS and CDR2 YFSETQ. J gave up 3 bases and V 4 bases, and 3 bases lay outside the gene matches. There are 13 residues in the CDR3. The CDR3 region has the DNA TGCGCCAGCAGCAACGGACAGGAAGAGACCCAGTACTTC. As protein: CASSNGQEETQYF.

This chain links TRBV10-3 with TRBJ2-7; D remains ambiguous. The CDR3 is made up of 11 amino acids. Looked up from germline, CDR1 is ENHRY and CDR2 is SYGVKD. Trimming cost V 1 base and J 5 bases, with 3 bases left between them. This chain's CDR3 is CAISEYDEQYF. The CDR3 DNA reads TGTGCCATCAGTGAGTATGACGAGCAGTACTTC.

This chain connects TRBV7-9 to TRBJ2-7, with D possibly TRBD1 on 5 matching bases. The V end was cut by 7 bases, the J end by 2 bases, with 15 bases between. Germline V gives CDR1 SEHNR, CDR2 FQNEAQ (reference sequence). The CDR3 is 14 amino acids. The CDR3 sequence is CASTKQDLTYEQYF. The CDR3 DNA follows: TGTGCCAGCACAAAACAGGATCTAACCTACGAGCAGTACTTC.

V is TRBV29-1 and J is TRBJ1-1, with D unresolved. The CDR3 spans 11 residues. The V gene lost 4 bases and the J gene lost 10 bases, with 13 bases spanning the gap. CDR1 is SQVTM, CDR2 ANQGSEA, per germline. The CDR3 loop is CSVAGSLRAFF. The CDR3 nucleotides read TGCAGCGTTGCAGGTTCCCTGCGAGCTTTCTTT.

The chain carries TRBV29-1 and TRBJ2-7, with a possible D match to TRBD1 (5 bases). Germline loops: CDR1 SQVTM, CDR2 ANQGSEA. This CDR3 is built from 11 residues. V shed 7 bases and J shed 2 bases, with 9 bases lying between them. CDR3 coding DNA: TGCAGCGGGTCAGGGACCTACGAGCAGTACTTC. Translated, it gives CSGSGTYEQYF.

The chain recombines TRBV29-1 with TRBJ2-1, with 12 bases aligning to TRBD2. The J segment lost 6 bases and the V segment lost 4 bases, leaving 13 bases of the junction unmatched. The CDR3 is 17 residues long. CDR1 and CDR2 from the germline V gene are SQVTM and ANQGSEA. CDR3 sequence: CSVGTSGMGGPSNEQFF. The CDR3 DNA reads as TGCAGCGTTGGGACTAGCGGGATGGGAGGGCCGAGCAATGAGCAGTTCTTC.

The V gene is TRBV5-1, the J gene TRBJ2-6; no definite D call. Trimming removed 0 bases at V and 2 bases at J, with 6 bases between. Germline loops: CDR1 SGHRS, CDR2 YFSETQ. The CDR3 length is 15 residues. CDR3 DNA: TGCGCCAGCAGCTTGGTGGCGGCTGGGGCCAACGTCCTGACTTTC. This sequence encodes CASSLVAAGANVLTF.

This rearrangement joins TRBV5-1 to TRBJ2-7; possible D gene TRBD1, 6 bases. This CDR3 is built from 12 residues. V was pared by 3 bases and J by 5 bases, with 9 bases between. The germline CDR1 and CDR2 sequences are SGHRS and YFSETQ. The CDR3 reads CASSSRDNEQYF. The CDR3 bases are TGCGCCAGCAGCTCCCGGGACAACGAGCAGTACTTC.

The rearrangement uses TRBV10-3 and TRBJ1-4, with D tentatively TRBD1 (6 bases). Looked up from germline, CDR1 is ENHRY and CDR2 is SYGVKD. The V and J ends lost 6 bases and 8 bases respectively, with 22 bases between them. The CDR3 length is 16 residues. The CDR3 nucleotides are TGTGCCATCAGCGGGGGCCCAGGCAGCCCAAACGAAAAACTGTTTTTT. Amino acids: CAISGGPGSPNEKLFF.

This chain uses TRBV29-1 with TRBJ2-3; 9 nucleotides line up with TRBD1. V shed 8 bases and J 4 bases; nucleotides not matched to a gene: 13. This CDR3 is 15 amino acids long. Per germline, CDR1 SQVTM and CDR2 ANQGSEA. In nucleotides, the CDR3 is TGCAGCACCAGGAGAAGGGACAGGGTACCAGATACGCAGTATTTT. This sequence encodes CSTRRRDRVPDTQYF.